The clone carrying this T cell receptor beta chain was counted many times. The time point is: before trial treatment. Every donor's regimen consisted of nivolumab, ipilimumab, aspirin, low-dose cyclophosphamide and low-dose radiotherapy. Advanced solid tumors without tumor-infiltrating lymphocytes were required for inclusion. The record originates from a study of low-dose radiotherapy and immunotherapy resistance in tumors. Study context: Dosing for Cohort 2 consisted of 1 Gy per fraction every two weeks, reaching a total of 13 Gy over 26 weeks. Intravenous cyclophosphamide at 200 mg/m2 preceded radiation and immunotherapy by one day, every two weeks.

TRAV- and TRBV-specific primers primed first-strand cDNA, covering alpha and beta chains. For amplifying TCRs, the PCR ran for around 20 cycles with Phusion, which was used together with a constant-region primer and the adapter on the V primers. TCRdb analysed the reads with MiXCR anew, one entry per CDR3 protein. The table lists 75,000 to 95,000 distinct CDR3 sequences, under 10% of them singletons. The ends were cut back, 5 bases at V and 6 bases at J, with 14 bases in the middle. Germline V gene data show CDR1 as SGHTA and CDR2 as FQGNSA. This CDR3 contains 13 residues. Specimen: PBMCs, collected before treatment. The chain carries TRBV7-2 and TRBJ2-7; D not certain. The TCR originated in a male donor with prostate cancer. The CDR3 nucleotides are TGTGCCAGCAGCGTCGGACCATGGCTCGAGCAGTACTTC. Amino acid sequence: CASSVGPWLEQYF. Looking up the rest from reference TRBV7-2 and TRBJ2-7 gives the full variable domain: GAGVSQSPSNKVTEKGKDVELRCDPISGHTALYWYRQSLGQGLEFLIYFQGNSAPDKSGLPSDRFSAERTGGSVSTLTIQRTQQEDSAVYLCASSVGPWLEQYFGPGTRLTVT.